Each of the 15 T cell receptor beta chains below was sequenced from the same sample in a study of blood T cell repertoires in COVID-19. Repertoires were generated with immunoSEQ multiplex PCR, while TCRdb's copy carries only in-frame clones and drops some. The repertoire holds 80,000 or so clones, with roughly 87% as singletons. Sequenced material: peripheral blood. The receptors here all came from a man older than 75 with acute or convalescent COVID-19.

The chain is built from TRBV6-5 and TRBJ1-1; 8 bases are a match to TRBD1. The V and J ends lost 6 bases and 1 base, in that order; junction bases with no gene match: 4. Germline assignment: CDR1 MNHEY and CDR2 SVGAGI. The CDR3 loop spans 14 amino acids. As DNA, the CDR3 is TGTGCCAGCAGGGGGGGACAGGCGAACACTGAAGCTTTCTTT. Its translation: CASRGGQANTEAFF.

The chain carries TRBV5-8 and TRBJ2-7; D is perhaps TRBD2 (6 bases). Germline CDR1 and CDR2: SGHTS and YDEGEE. The CDR3 has 16 residues. V lost 0 bases and J 3 bases, leaving 16 bases between the germline ends. This chain's CDR3 is CASSLGSTGRNYEQYF. CDR3 coding DNA: TGTGCCAGCAGCTTGGGATCCACCGGGAGAAACTACGAGCAGTACTTC.

J is TRBJ2-4 and V is TRBV28, with D possibly TRBD1 on 6 matching bases. Germline assignment: CDR1 MDHEN and CDR2 SYDVKM. The CDR3 loop spans 14 amino acids. V lost 7 bases, J lost 0 bases, and 10 bases lay in between. The CDR3 protein is CASNRDLAKNIQYF. The CDR3 coding sequence is TGTGCCAGCAACAGGGACCTAGCCAAAAACATTCAGTACTTC. The full variable domain, rest sourced from reference TRBV28 and TRBJ2-4, is DVKVTQSSRYLVKRTGEKVFLECVQDMDHENMFWYRQDPGLGLRLIYFSYDVKMKEKGDIPEGYSVSREKKERFSLILESASTNQTSMYLCASNRDLAKNIQYFGAGTRLSVL.

V is TRBV5-1 and J is TRBJ1-1; possible D gene TRBD1, 6 bases. Germline V gives CDR1 SGHRS, CDR2 YFSETQ. The CDR3 extends over 15 amino acids. Trimming cost V 1 base and J 5 bases, with 15 bases left between them. CDR3 sequence: CASSLTGQSGTEAFF. CDR3 DNA sequence: TGCGCCAGCAGCTTGACCGGACAGTCCGGGACTGAAGCTTTCTTT.

The V and J genes are TRBV30 and TRBJ2-7, with D perhaps matching TRBD1 (5 bases). The CDR3 loop spans 13 amino acids. Trimming removed 0 bases at V and 6 bases at J, with 12 bases between. Germline CDR1 reads GTSNPN; CDR2 reads SVGIG (reference sequence). CDR3 coding DNA: TGTGCCTGGAGTGTACGGCAGGGCGGCGAGCAGTACTTC. Protein sequence: CAWSVRQGGEQYF.

This chain links TRBV5-1 with TRBJ1-3, with D uncertain. CDR3 length: 14 amino acids. Germline CDR1 SGHRS, CDR2 YFSETQ. V was clipped by 1 base and J by 0 bases, with 5 bases between them. The CDR3 is CASSLPDSGNTIYF. Here the CDR3 DNA reads TGCGCCAGCAGCTTGCCAGACTCTGGAAACACCATATATTTT.

A few counts support this clone. The V and J genes are TRBV4-2 and TRBJ1-4; TRBD1 aligns across 8 bases. The germline V gene encodes CDR1 LGHNA and CDR2 YNFKEQ. Trimming removed 1 base from V and 3 bases from J; junction bases left unmatched: 4. The CDR3 is made up of 16 amino acids. The CDR3 sequence: CASSQAGGQANEKLFF. The CDR3 nucleotides read TGTGCCAGCAGCCAAGCAGGGGGCCAGGCTAATGAAAAACTGTTTTTT.

This chain uses TRBV18 with TRBJ2-1; 11 nucleotides match TRBD2. The CDR3 spans 15 residues. The ends lost 2 bases at V and 7 bases at J; junction bases unmatched: 4. The germline V gene encodes CDR1 KGHSH and CDR2 LQKENI. DNA of the CDR3: TGTGCCAGCTCACCAGCTTCTAGCGGGGGGAATGAGCAGTTCTTC. Encoded protein: CASSPASSGGNEQFF.

The V call is TRBV7-9, the J call TRBJ2-1, with D maybe TRBD1 (6 bases). Germline CDR1 and CDR2: SEHNR and FQNEAQ (reference sequence). The CDR3 contains 16 residues. V was trimmed by 4 bases and J by 4 bases, leaving 17 bases between them. CDR3 bases: TGTGCCAGCAGCTCCGGAGTGGGGGCAGATTACAATGAGCAGTTCTTC. Amino acid sequence: CASSSGVGADYNEQFF.

This rearrangement joins TRBV3-1 (or the pseudogene TRBV3-2) to TRBJ2-7; D unclear. V was shortened by 0 bases and J by 5 bases, with 14 bases between the two germline ends. Germline assignment: CDR1 LGHDT and CDR2 YNNKEL (reference sequence). The CDR3 loop spans 15 amino acids. The CDR3 coding sequence is TGTGCCAGCAGCCAAGATGGGCCCGCCGCAGACGAGCAGTACTTC. As protein: CASSQDGPAADEQYF.

V is TRBV4-2 and J is TRBJ2-7; D remains ambiguous. CDR1 and CDR2 from the germline V gene are LGHNA and YNFKEQ. The V gene lost 1 base and the J gene lost 6 bases, with 10 bases spanning the gap. The CDR3 has 13 amino acids. The CDR3 loop is CASSQGIRIEQYF. DNA for the CDR3: TGTGCCAGCAGCCAAGGGATCAGGATCGAGCAGTACTTC.

The chain employs TRBV11-2 and TRBJ2-5, with D possibly being TRBD1 (5 bases). V lost 5 bases and J 5 bases, leaving 12 bases between the germline ends. Per germline, CDR1 SGHAT and CDR2 FQNNGV. This CDR3 has 13 residues. The CDR3 bases are TGTGCCAGCAGCATCAGGGTGTGGGAGACCCAGTACTTC. It codes for CASSIRVWETQYF.

The rearrangement links TRBV5-1 to TRBJ2-7; 8 bases match TRBD1. The germline CDR1 and CDR2 sequences are SGHRS and YFSETQ. With 4 bases clipped from V and 3 bases from J, the junction kept 12 bases outside the gene matches. The length of the CDR3 is 16 residues. CDR3: CASSPTTLGQGYEQYF. CDR3 DNA sequence: TGCGCCAGCAGCCCTACAACCCTCGGACAGGGCTACGAGCAGTACTTC.

V and J are TRBV19 and TRBJ2-5; 10 bases line up with TRBD1. V lost 3 bases to trimming and J lost 0 bases; unmatched junction nucleotides: 4. Germline V gene lookup returns CDR1 LNHDA and CDR2 SQIVND (reference sequence). CDR3 length equals 16 residues. This chain's CDR3 is CASSIGQGDYQETQYF. The CDR3 region has the DNA TGTGCCAGTAGTATTGGACAGGGGGATTACCAAGAGACCCAGTACTTC.

This clone was seen more than once but under ten times. A junction end diverges from the germline sequence, so it may reflect a read error. DNA of the CDR3: TGCAGCATTGACGGTACGGGACAGGGGAGAGGGCAGAACACTGAAGCTTTCTTT. Translated: CSIDGTGQGRGQNTEAFF. V usage is TRBV29-1 and J usage is TRBJ1-1, with 10 positions matching TRBD1. The CDR3 totals 18 residues. Germline CDR1 reads SQVTM; CDR2 reads ANQGSEA. Using reference TRBV29-1 and TRBJ1-1 for the parts outside the CDR3, the full variable domain is SAVISQKPSRDICQRGTSLTIQCQVDSQVTMMFWYRQQPGQSLTLIATANQGSEATYESGFVIDKFPISRPNLTFSTLTVSNMSPEDSSIYLCSIDGTGQGRGQNTEAFFGQGTRLTVV.